The 20 T cell receptor beta chains below all came from one sample that was sequenced in a study of CD8+CD57+ T cells in acquired aplastic anemia. Genomic DNA, serving as template, underwent TCR beta VDJ and CDR3 profiling. TCRdb analysed the reads with MiXCR anew, one entry per CDR3 protein. The table lists 150,000 to 200,000 distinct CDR3 sequences, around 45% of them singletons, with around 3% in the top ten. The source material was sorted CD4+, CD8+, or CD8+CD57+ T cells (not recorded which) from PBMCs. Every receptor here comes from a human donor in good health.

The count of this clonotype is one. Here the CDR3 reads CASSFRYNEQYF. DNA for the CDR3: TGTGCCAGCAGCTTTCGGTACAATGAGCAGTATTTT. The chain joins TRBV2 to TRBJ2-3; D call uncertain. Trimming pared 6 bases from V and 11 bases from J, leaving 15 bases between. This CDR3 has 12 residues. CDR1 is SNHLY and CDR2 is FYNNEI in the germline V gene.

CDR3 coding DNA: TGTGCCAGCTCACACTACGTAAATGAGCAGTTCTTC. Its protein product is CASSHYVNEQFF. This rearrangement joins TRBV18 to TRBJ2-1; D remains ambiguous. The CDR3 loop spans 12 amino acids. Per germline, CDR1 KGHSH and CDR2 LQKENI. The V and J ends lost 4 bases and 7 bases respectively, with 8 bases between them.

This clonotype was observed many times. The chain has TRBV27 and TRBJ2-7; D gene unclear. V was clipped by 0 bases and J by 0 bases, with 6 bases between them. This CDR3 spans 14 amino acids. From germline, CDR1 is MNHEY and CDR2 SMNVEV (reference sequence). The CDR3: CASSLSTNSYEQYF. CDR3 nucleotide sequence: TGTGCCAGCAGTTTATCTACTAACTCCTACGAGCAGTACTTC.

This clonotype was seen repeatedly, ten times or more. This chain links TRBV24-1 with TRBJ1-4; no firm D call. Germline values: CDR1 KGHDR, CDR2 SFDVKD. CDR3 length equals 13 residues. V lost 9 bases, J lost 6 bases, and 13 bases lay in between. CDR3 sequence: CATWKWFYEKLFF. The CDR3 nucleotides are TGTGCCACCTGGAAATGGTTTTATGAAAAACTGTTTTTT.

Many counts were recorded for this clonotype. The rearrangement uses TRBV4-2 and TRBJ2-7, with TRBD2 matching over 11 bases. Per germline, CDR1 LGHNA and CDR2 YNFKEQ. CDR3 length: 17 amino acids. The J segment lost 2 bases and the V segment lost 4 bases, leaving 10 bases of the junction unmatched. CDR3 loop: CASSRLLAGGQPYEQYF. The CDR3, as DNA: TGTGCCAGCAGCCGGCTCTTAGCGGGAGGGCAGCCCTACGAGCAGTACTTC.

This clonotype came up a few times. V is TRBV7-2 and J is TRBJ1-1, with D possibly TRBD1 on 6 matching bases. The CDR3 has 18 amino acids. Trimming took 0 bases from V and 0 from J, leaving 17 bases between them. CDR1 and CDR2 from the germline V gene are SGHTA and FQGNSA. The DNA of the CDR3 is TGTGCCAGCAGCTTAGCTCCACAGGGCCGTAGGTTGAACACTGAAGCTTTCTTT. This sequence encodes CASSLAPQGRRLNTEAFF.

At least ten counts were recorded for this clonotype. This chain joins TRBV19 and TRBJ2-3, with TRBD1 matching over 10 bases. Germline V gene sequence: CDR1 LNHDA, CDR2 SQIVND (reference sequence). J gave up 3 bases and V 4 bases, and 4 bases lay outside the gene matches. The CDR3 runs to 15 residues. The DNA for the CDR3 is TGTGCCAGTAGTACCCCGGGACAGGGGACAGATACGCAGTATTTT. Translated, it gives CASSTPGQGTDTQYF.

This clonotype was observed many times. This chain joins TRBV5-6 and TRBJ2-6; the D gene is possibly TRBD2 (6 bases). Looked up from germline, CDR1 is SGHDT and CDR2 is YYEEEE. Trimming left V 0 bases short and J 0 bases short, with 16 bases between. The length of the CDR3 is 19 residues. The CDR3 nucleotides read TGTGCCAGCAGCTTGGTTGGAGGGGAGGAATACTCTGGGGCCAACGTCCTGACTTTC. Its translation is CASSLVGGEEYSGANVLTF.

This chain connects TRBV24-1 to TRBJ2-5; weak D call: TRBD1 (6 bases). This CDR3 has 15 residues. V lost 5 bases and J 4 bases, leaving 16 bases between the germline ends. Germline-derived CDR1 and CDR2 are KGHDR and SFDVKD. This CDR3 is CATSGSTGSGETQYF. In DNA, the CDR3 is TGTGCCACCAGTGGCTCGACAGGTTCTGGAGAGACCCAGTACTTC.

This clonotype was seen a handful of times. The V and J genes are TRBV20-1 and TRBJ2-7, with a possible D match to TRBD1 (6 bases). This CDR3 is 14 amino acids long. Germline V gene data show CDR1 as DFQATT and CDR2 as SNEGSKA (reference sequence). Trimming took 2 bases from V and 3 from J, leaving 14 bases between them. The CDR3 sequence is CSARPSGTSYEQYF. The DNA of the CDR3 is TGCAGTGCTAGACCCTCCGGGACAAGCTACGAGCAGTACTTC.

This chain connects TRBV24-1 to TRBJ2-7; D unclear. The V end was cut by 5 bases, the J end by 6 bases, with 13 bases between. Germline loops: CDR1 KGHDR, CDR2 SFDVKD. The CDR3 contains 13 residues. CDR3 region: CATSAALLGEQYF. The DNA for the CDR3 is TGTGCCACCAGTGCTGCCTTGCTGGGCGAGCAGTACTTC.

The chain is built from TRBV15 and TRBJ1-2; D is undetermined. This CDR3 region has 13 residues. Germline assignment: CDR1 LNHNV and CDR2 YYDKDF (reference sequence). Trimming cost V 0 bases and J 5 bases, with 7 bases left between them. CDR3 in amino acids: CATSRDFGYGYTF. CDR3 DNA: TGTGCCACCAGCAGAGATTTCGGTTATGGCTACACCTTC.

The chain carries TRBV11-2 and TRBJ2-7, with D tentatively TRBD2 (5 bases). CDR1 is SGHAT and CDR2 is FQNNGV in the germline V gene. Between the trimmed V and J ends, which lost 0 bases and 3 bases, there was a span of 12 bases. The length of the CDR3 is 15 residues. The CDR3 sequence is CASSLEVSSGYEQYF. The DNA of the CDR3 is TGTGCCAGCAGCTTAGAAGTATCGAGCGGCTACGAGCAGTACTTC.

This clonotype has at least ten counts. The chain uses TRBV29-1 and TRBJ1-3; D perhaps matches TRBD1 (6 bases). Germline values: CDR1 SQVTM, CDR2 ANQGSEA. The V and J ends lost 4 bases and 4 bases respectively, with 17 bases between them. This CDR3 spans 15 amino acids. In DNA, the CDR3 is TGCAGCGTTGGTGGGGGCCCCACAGCGGGAAACACCATATATTTT. This translates into CSVGGGPTAGNTIYF.

V gene TRBV15 combines with J gene TRBJ1-2; possibly TRBD1 for D (5 bases). The CDR3 spans 16 residues. In germline, CDR1 is LNHNV, CDR2 YYDKDF (reference sequence). V was cut by 0 bases and J by 2 bases, with 13 bases left in between. This chain's CDR3 is CATSRDRGSGNYGYTF. The CDR3 DNA reads as TGTGCCACCAGCAGAGATAGGGGCTCAGGGAACTATGGCTACACCTTC.

The V gene is TRBV20-1, the J gene TRBJ1-1; 8 bases are shared with TRBD1. Germline CDR1 DFQATT, CDR2 SNEGSKA (reference sequence). The J segment lost 5 bases and the V segment lost 3 bases, leaving 14 bases of the junction unmatched. The CDR3 is 16 residues long. CDR3 residues: CSASGTGGGQATEAFF. The CDR3 nucleotides are TGCAGTGCTAGTGGGACAGGAGGGGGGCAGGCGACTGAAGCTTTCTTT.

At least ten counts were recorded for this clonotype. The rearrangement joins TRBV2 to TRBJ2-7; no clear D gene. CDR1 and CDR2 from the germline V gene are SNHLY and FYNNEI. The CDR3 totals 13 residues. Trimming took off 1 base at V and 5 bases at J, with 9 bases between the two ends. The CDR3 DNA reads TGTGCCAGCAGTGAAGGACTCGCAAACGAGCAGTACTTC. As protein: CASSEGLANEQYF.

CDR3 sequence reads: CASSRGQPAYNEQFF. The CDR3, as DNA: TGTGCCAGCAGCAGAGGACAGCCTGCCTACAATGAGCAGTTCTTC. The rearrangement joins TRBV7-6 to TRBJ2-1, with TRBD1 as a possible D gene (6 bases). The CDR3 extends over 15 amino acids. The germline V gene encodes CDR1 SGHVS and CDR2 FNYEAQ. Trimming removed 5 bases at V and 2 bases at J, with 13 bases between. The variable domain in full, with the rest retrieved from reference TRBV7-6 and TRBJ2-1, is GAGVSQSPRYKVTKRGQDVALRCDPISGHVSLYWYRQALGQGPEFLTYFNYEAQQDKSGLPNDRFSAERPEGSISTLTIQRTEQRDSAMYRCASSRGQPAYNEQFFGPGTRLTVL.

This clonotype was picked up many times. V is TRBV19 and J is TRBJ2-7; perhaps TRBD1 as D (5 bases). The length of the CDR3 is 14 residues. Germline CDR1 and CDR2: LNHDA and SQIVND (reference sequence). The V gene lost 4 bases and the J gene lost 2 bases, with 12 bases spanning the gap. CDR3 amino acids: CASSSSQGAYEQYF. The CDR3 bases are TGTGCCAGTAGTAGTTCTCAGGGTGCCTACGAGCAGTACTTC.

This clonotype has more than one count but fewer than ten. V gene TRBV12-3 or TRBV12-4 combines with J gene TRBJ2-5, with 8 bases aligning to TRBD1. Trimming took 1 base from V and 1 from J; bases not matched to a gene: 2. The CDR3 runs 15 residues. CDR3 loop: CASSLGQGAQETQYF. CDR3 nucleotides: TGTGCCAGCAGTTTAGGGCAGGGGGCCCAAGAGACCCAGTACTTC.